One sample yielded the 18 T cell receptor beta chains listed below, sequenced in a study of regulatory T cells in long-lasting Graves disease. The sample's time point: newly diagnosed GD, antithyroid drugs for less than 3 months. Construction of the TCR library relied on RNA isolated from PBMCs. Libraries of TCR beta came from iRepertoire HTBI primers plus Arm-PCR of CDR3 regions. Via MiXCR, TCRdb re-called the multiplex PCR reads, giving one row per CDR3 protein. Among 620,000 or so distinct CDR3 sequences listed, roughly 16% were seen once. These same records also appear under a second study, on T cells in Graves' hyperthyroidism and ophthalmopathy.

This material consisted of peripheral blood mononuclear cells (PBMCs), taken at new diagnosis, from a patient treated with antithyroid drugs. All receptors come from a young woman with Graves disease.

This clonotype was counted ten times or more. This chain joins TRBV28 and TRBJ2-5; D is undetermined. CDR1 MDHEN and CDR2 SYDVKM come from the germline V gene. There are 13 residues in the CDR3. V was clipped by 6 bases and J by 4 bases, with 12 bases between them. CDR3 nucleotides: TGTGCCAGCAGCTTAGTGGCCAGAGAGACCCAGTACTTC. This encodes CASSLVARETQYF.

Ten or more counts support this clonotype. V usage is TRBV7-9 and J usage is TRBJ2-7; 9 nucleotides align to TRBD2. The CDR3 runs to 14 residues. V lost 4 bases to trimming and J lost 2 bases; unmatched junction nucleotides: 3. Germline V CDR1 and CDR2: SEHNR, FQNEAQ (reference sequence). In nucleotides, the CDR3 is TGTGCCAGCAGCTACTCTAGCGGGGCCTACGAGCAGTACTTC. Residues: CASSYSSGAYEQYF.

This clonotype was seen repeatedly, ten times or more. The CDR3 loop is CASSSMAQGVYGYTF. DNA of the CDR3: TGTGCCAGCAGTTCTATGGCCCAGGGAGTCTATGGCTACACCTTC. The chain joins TRBV6-2 or TRBV6-3 to TRBJ1-2; D perhaps matches TRBD1 (5 bases). The germline V gene encodes CDR1 MNHEY and CDR2 SVGEGT. Trimming shortened V by 4 bases and J by 4 bases, and 16 bases separated the two germline ends. The CDR3 has 15 amino acids.

The chain couples TRBV2 to TRBJ1-6; D is unclear. Trimming stripped 2 bases from V and 10 bases from J, with 6 bases between. This CDR3 is 12 amino acids long. CDR1 and CDR2 (germline): SNHLY, FYNNEI. For the CDR3, the DNA is TGTGCCAGCAGTGAAAAAGGGTCACCCCTCCACTTT. Encoded protein: CASSEKGSPLHF.

Of note for this clonotype: A single base separates this from a much larger clone, so it may be a read error. V is TRBV5-6 and J is TRBJ2-7, with D tentatively TRBD1 (5 bases). Trimming took off 3 bases at V and 2 bases at J, with 12 bases between the two ends. This CDR3 region has 14 residues. CDR1 is SGHDT and CDR2 is YYEEEE in the germline V gene. The CDR3, as DNA: TGTGCCAGCAGCTCGACAGCGCCGGCCTACGAGCAGTACTTC. It specifies CASSSTAPAYEQYF.

CDR3 protein: CASSQVGGGVANEKLFF. The CDR3 nucleotides are TGTGCCAGCAGCCAGGTGGGGGGTGGAGTTGCTAATGAAAAACTGTTTTTT. This chain connects TRBV3-1 to TRBJ1-4; TRBD1 is a possible D gene (5 bases). Trimming cost V 3 bases and J 3 bases, with 17 bases left between them. Germline V gene data show CDR1 as LGHDT and CDR2 as YNNKEL (reference sequence). The length of the CDR3 is 17 residues.

This clonotype was observed at least ten times. This chain joins TRBV28 and TRBJ1-6; D remains ambiguous. The length of the CDR3 is 12 residues. V was clipped by 11 bases and J by 6 bases, with 11 bases between them. CDR1 MDHEN and CDR2 SYDVKM come from the germline V gene. The CDR3 loop reads CAVDGVNSPLHF. In nucleotides, the CDR3 is TGTGCCGTGGACGGGGTTAATTCACCCCTCCACTTT.

This clonotype occurred a few times. The chain uses TRBV30 and TRBJ1-5; no firm D call. The germline CDR1 and CDR2 sequences are GTSNPN and SVGIG (reference sequence). The length of the CDR3 is 12 residues. Trimming stripped 2 bases from V and 1 base from J, with 3 bases between. CDR3 nucleotide sequence: TGTGCCTGGAGTAGAAGCAATCAGCCCCAGCATTTT. This sequence encodes CAWSRSNQPQHF.

This clonotype has ten or more counts. The chain couples TRBV7-8 to TRBJ2-5; TRBD2 agrees at 9 bases. The length of the CDR3 is 17 residues. J was trimmed by 3 bases and V by 2 bases; bases with no gene match: 10. Per the germline V gene, CDR1 is SGHVS and CDR2 is FQNEAQ. CDR3 residues: CASSLYNPAGGKETQYF. Written as DNA, the CDR3 is TGTGCCAGCAGCTTATATAATCCAGCGGGAGGTAAAGAGACCCAGTACTTC.

This clonotype has a count of ten or more. The chain couples TRBV11-2 to TRBJ1-1, with D perhaps matching TRBD1 (6 bases). V was shortened by 7 bases and J by 4 bases, with 16 bases between the two germline ends. The CDR3 loop spans 14 amino acids. The V gene's germline CDR1 is SGHAT and CDR2 FQNNGV. For the CDR3, the DNA is TGTGCCAGCACAAAAGAACAGGGCGGCACTGAAGCTTTCTTT. This translates into CASTKEQGGTEAFF.

This clonotype was seen repeatedly, ten times or more. The chain combines TRBV28 with TRBJ1-4; D gene unclear. Trimming shortened V by 3 bases and J by 5 bases, and 10 bases separated the two germline ends. Germline assignment: CDR1 MDHEN and CDR2 SYDVKM. The CDR3 runs to 14 residues. The CDR3 region is CASSFWQENEKLFF. CDR3 in DNA: TGTGCCAGCAGTTTTTGGCAAGAGAATGAAAAACTGTTTTTT.

V is TRBV7-9 and J is TRBJ2-5, with 8 bases lining up with TRBD2. Losses at the gene ends were 7 bases for V and 2 bases for J; bases not matched to a gene: 15. This CDR3 is built from 17 residues. Germline CDR1 SEHNR, CDR2 FQNEAQ (reference sequence). CDR3 protein: CASTGGAGGNQQETQYF. The CDR3 nucleotides are TGTGCCAGCACCGGGGGGGCAGGCGGGAATCAGCAAGAGACCCAGTACTTC. Full variable domain (remainder filled in from reference TRBV7-9 and TRBJ2-5): DTGVSQNPRHKITKRGQNVTFRCDPISEHNRLYWYRQTLGQGPEFLTYFQNEAQLEKSRLLSDRFSAERPKGSFSTLEIQRTEQGDSAMYLCASTGGAGGNQQETQYFGPGTRLLVL.

This clonotype occurred many times. The chain links TRBV6-5 to TRBJ1-1; weak D call: TRBD1 (5 bases). Germline assignment: CDR1 MNHEY and CDR2 SVGAGI. The CDR3 runs to 14 residues. V lost 2 bases, J lost 4 bases, and 11 bases lay in between. The CDR3 DNA is TGTGCCAGCAGTTACCAGGGAACTCGCACTGAAGCTTTCTTT. Translated, it gives CASSYQGTRTEAFF.

This clonotype was detected a few times. V is TRBV20-1 and J is TRBJ2-5; D remains ambiguous. From germline, CDR1 is DFQATT and CDR2 SNEGSKA (reference sequence). The V and J ends lost 8 bases and 1 base respectively, with 11 bases between them. The CDR3 is made up of 12 amino acids. The CDR3 spells CSKRRSQETQYF. The CDR3 DNA follows: TGCAGTAAGAGACGGAGCCAAGAGACCCAGTACTTC.

This clonotype was picked up many times. The J gene is TRBJ2-5, the V gene TRBV6-1; D is ambiguous. This CDR3 comprises 13 residues. CDR1 MNHNS and CDR2 SASEGT come from the germline V gene. V was trimmed by 5 bases and J by 5 bases, leaving 12 bases between them. CDR3 nucleotide sequence: TGTGCCAGCAGTAGGGCCAGAGGCGAGACCCAGTACTTC. As protein: CASSRARGETQYF.

V gene TRBV19 combines with J gene TRBJ1-5; the match to TRBD1 covers 7 bases. From germline, CDR1 is LNHDA and CDR2 SQIVND (reference sequence). The junction had 12 bases not matched to a gene; V was cut back by 1 base and J by 6 bases. The CDR3 contains 17 residues. In DNA form, the CDR3 reads TGTGCCAGTAGTATAGGAGACAGGGCGCGGGGCGCTCAGCCCCAGCATTTT. Translation gives CASSIGDRARGAQPQHF. Filled out from reference TRBV19 and TRBJ1-5, the complete variable domain reads DGGITQSPKYLFRKEGQNVTLSCEQNLNHDAMYWYRQDPGQGLRLIYYSQIVNDFQKGDIAEGYSVSREKKESFPLTVTSAQKNPTAFYLCASSIGDRARGAQPQHFGDGTRLSIL.

This clonotype was seen at least ten times. The chain combines TRBV7-3 with TRBJ2-1; the match to TRBD2 covers 8 bases. Germline V gene lookup returns CDR1 SGHTA and CDR2 FQGTGA. This CDR3 contains 15 residues. Trimming at V came to 5 bases and at J to 6 bases, leaving 9 bases not matched to a gene. DNA of the CDR3: TGTGCCAGCAGCCCAACCCCGGCGGGAGGCAATGAGCAGTTCTTC. Its protein is CASSPTPAGGNEQFF.

This clonotype appeared many times. The rearrangement links TRBV6-5 to TRBJ2-3; the D is unclear. The CDR3 covers 13 residues. Trimming stripped 0 bases from V and 4 bases from J, with 5 bases between. Germline V gene data show CDR1 as MNHEY and CDR2 as SVGAGI. This CDR3 is CASSYSSADTQYF. CDR3 nucleotide sequence: TGTGCCAGCAGTTACTCGAGTGCAGATACGCAGTATTTT.